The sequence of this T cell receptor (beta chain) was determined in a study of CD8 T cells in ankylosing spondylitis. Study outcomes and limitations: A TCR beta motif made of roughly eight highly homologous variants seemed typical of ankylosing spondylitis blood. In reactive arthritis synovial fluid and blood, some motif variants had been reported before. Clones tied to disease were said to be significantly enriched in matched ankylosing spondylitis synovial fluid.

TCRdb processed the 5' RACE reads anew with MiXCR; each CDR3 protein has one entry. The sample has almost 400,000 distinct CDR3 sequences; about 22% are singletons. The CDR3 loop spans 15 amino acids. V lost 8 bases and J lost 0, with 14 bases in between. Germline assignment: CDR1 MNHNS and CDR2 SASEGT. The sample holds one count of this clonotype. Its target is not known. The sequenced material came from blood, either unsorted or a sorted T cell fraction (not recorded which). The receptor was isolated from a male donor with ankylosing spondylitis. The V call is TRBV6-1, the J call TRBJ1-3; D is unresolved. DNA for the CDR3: TGTGCCAGCTCCGCCAGAGGTCTCTCTGGAAACACCATATATTTT. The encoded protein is CASSARGLSGNTIYF.